The 10 T cell receptor beta chains presented below share a single source sample, sequenced in a study of cytomegalovirus exposure and HLA in healthy donors (dated by TCRdb to about 2017). Receptor amplification or capture employed the immunoSEQ multiplex PCR assay. For the multiplex PCR, a mixture combining 60 forward primers for TCR Vbeta segments and 13 reverse primers for TCR Jbeta segments was used. Sourced from immuneACCESS, this table was stored by TCRdb with only in-frame sequences that have V and J called. A share of the clones is absent; for the studies checked, an unresolved V gene accounts for under half, and the remainder has no known explanation. For this sample the table gives roughly 100,000 clones, of which around 10% were detected only once. The top ten hold approximately 5.1% of the sample. The sequencing input was PBMCs. These receptors originate from a man in his fifties in good health and CMV-seropositive.

The sample holds a few counts of this clone. CDR3 residues: CASSYSPDTYEQYF. In DNA, the CDR3 is TGTGCCAGCAGTTACTCCCCGGACACCTACGAGCAGTACTTC. This sequence joins TRBV6-5 and TRBJ2-7, with D tentatively TRBD1 (5 bases). Trimming pared 0 bases from V and 2 bases from J, leaving 8 bases between. CDR3 size: 14 residues. The germline CDR1 and CDR2 sequences are MNHEY and SVGAGI.

The chain has TRBV4-2 and TRBJ2-5; 8 bases are a match to TRBD1. With 5 bases clipped from V and 11 bases from J, the junction kept 10 bases outside the gene matches. The CDR3 covers 13 residues. Germline values: CDR1 LGHNA, CDR2 YNFKEQ. The CDR3 coding sequence is TGTGCCAGCAGCAATCAGGGGGCCGTAGAGCAGTACTTC. This translates into CASSNQGAVEQYF.

In this sample, this clone turned up a few times. The chain joins TRBV28 to TRBJ2-3; D is perhaps TRBD2 (5 bases). Trimming shortened V by 2 bases and J by 6 bases, and 15 bases separated the two germline ends. The CDR3 length is 15 residues. CDR1 and CDR2 from the germline V gene are MDHEN and SYDVKM. The CDR3 spells CASSLPGNRWDTQYF. In nucleotides, the CDR3 is TGTGCCAGCAGTTTACCCGGGAATAGGTGGGATACGCAGTATTTT.

V and J are TRBV19 and TRBJ1-1; 8 nucleotides match TRBD1. Germline V gene lookup returns CDR1 LNHDA and CDR2 SQIVND (reference sequence). J gave up 7 bases and V 7 bases, and 8 bases lay outside the gene matches. The CDR3 totals 13 residues. The CDR3 DNA is TGTGCCAGTACCACGACAGGGGCGCTTGAAGCTTTCTTT. The encoded protein is CASTTTGALEAFF.

The gene calls are TRBV5-1 and TRBJ2-3; D possibly corresponds to TRBD2 (6 bases). The CDR3 loop spans 17 amino acids. Trimming pared 4 bases from V and 4 bases from J, leaving 22 bases between. Germline-derived CDR1 and CDR2 are SGHRS and YFSETQ. CDR3 protein: CASSPLGRAGPSDTQYF. Written as DNA, the CDR3 is TGCGCCAGCAGCCCCTTAGGTCGGGCGGGACCTTCAGATACGCAGTATTTT.

This chain joins TRBV11-2 and TRBJ2-1, with 9 bases fitting TRBD2. Germline V gene data show CDR1 as SGHAT and CDR2 as FQNNGV. With 1 base clipped from V and 6 bases from J, the junction kept 7 bases outside the gene matches. This CDR3 has 16 residues. The chain's CDR3 is CASSLGRLAAFNEQFF. CDR3 in DNA: TGTGCCAGCAGCTTAGGGCGACTAGCGGCTTTCAATGAGCAGTTCTTC.

The chain couples TRBV5-1 to TRBJ2-4; D not resolved. The V and J ends lost 0 bases and 5 bases respectively, with 12 bases between them. The CDR3 has 15 amino acids. The germline gives CDR1 SGHRS, CDR2 YFSETQ. The CDR3 protein is CASSLGPFQENIQYF. DNA for the CDR3: TGCGCCAGCAGCTTGGGCCCCTTCCAGGAAAACATTCAGTACTTC.

This clone was picked up a small number of times. The J gene is TRBJ1-5, the V gene TRBV5-1, with TRBD1 identical over 9 bases. The CDR3 runs 15 residues. The trim removed 3 bases at V and 5 bases at J, leaving 6 bases unmatched. The germline V gene has CDR1 SGHRS and CDR2 YFSETQ. In DNA form, the CDR3 reads TGCGCCAGCAGCTATAACACAGGGGGCGATCAGCCCCAGCATTTT. Protein sequence: CASSYNTGGDQPQHF.

This sequence joins TRBV2 and TRBJ1-5, with D maybe TRBD1 (5 bases). Germline CDR1 SNHLY, CDR2 FYNNEI. This CDR3 has 14 residues. The V end lost 6 bases, the J end lost 0 bases, and 9 bases lay between the germline ends. The CDR3 protein is CASRTDSSNQPQHF. The CDR3 DNA reads TGTGCCAGCAGAACCGACAGTAGCAATCAGCCCCAGCATTTT.

The V gene is TRBV27, the J gene TRBJ1-1, with 7 positions matching TRBD1. J gave up 11 bases and V 4 bases, and 1 base lay outside the gene matches. The CDR3 has 10 amino acids. The V gene's germline CDR1 is MNHEY and CDR2 SMNVEV (reference sequence). The CDR3 reads CASSSRGAFF. The CDR3 region has the DNA TGTGCCAGCAGTTCCAGGGGGGCTTTCTTT.